This TCR beta chain stems from a study of vaccination and CD4 T cells after COVID-19. General observations from the study: Detection of a median about 90% of reactive clones in convalescent patients was confined to the period after vaccination.

Cultured CD4+ T cell DNA underwent sequencing with the Oncomine TCR Beta short-read assay. TCRdb passed the PCR reads through MiXCR, listing each CDR3 protein once. The table includes about 14,000 distinct CDR3 sequences, about 61% detected once. A remark on this clonotype: Its antigen is currently unknown. Its ends do not fully match the called genes, so a read error is possible.

The treatment: approximately nine-day PBMC culture with coronavirus spike peptide pools or control peptides (ViraFEST assay). In germline, CDR1 is DFQATT, CDR2 SNEGSKA (reference sequence). The CDR3 is made up of 13 amino acids. The source is a human donor who had recovered from COVID-19. The sequenced material came from CD4+ T cells from blood, cultured in vitro. The chain has TRBV20-1 and TRBJ1-1, with D tentatively TRBD1 (5 bases). CDR3 nucleotides: TGCAGTGCTAGAGATGGGGGGAGGACTGAAGTTTTCTTT. This sequence encodes CSARDGGRTEVFF.